This passage covers 13 T cell receptor beta chains from one sample sequenced in a study of molecular identifiers for immune sequencing clone quantification. Via MiXCR, TCRdb re-called the PCR reads, giving one row per CDR3 protein. The table includes under 350,000 distinct CDR3 sequences, roughly 24% detected once. The specimen sequenced was naive CD8+ T cells from blood, with Jurkat cell RNA spiked in. Indicated subset: FACS-sorted CD8+CD4-CCR7+CD45RA+ naive T cells. Receptors were obtained from a human donor in good health. Some libraries in this study had Jurkat cell RNA spiked in.

In its sample, this clonotype was seen a few times. The rearrangement links TRBV24-1 to TRBJ2-7, with 11 positions matching TRBD1. Germline values: CDR1 KGHDR, CDR2 SFDVKD. The J segment lost 7 bases and the V segment lost 2 bases, leaving 0 bases of the junction unmatched. The CDR3 covers 13 residues. CDR3 sequence reads: CATSDWDRGEQYF. CDR3 bases: TGTGCCACCAGTGATTGGGACAGGGGGGAGCAGTACTTC.

Comment on this clonotype: A junction boundary mismatches the germline segment, possibly from a read error. The gene calls are TRBV7-9 and TRBJ1-5; 7 bases are a match to TRBD1. Germline V gives CDR1 SEHNR, CDR2 FQNEAQ (reference sequence). CDR3 size: 15 residues. The CDR3 sequence is CASSSGQYSNPPQHF. The DNA for the CDR3 is TGTGCCAGCAGCTCGGGACAGTATAGCAATCCGCCCCAGCATTTT.

This clonotype appeared many times. This chain uses TRBV6-5 with TRBJ2-5; D might be TRBD1 (7 bases). V was cut by 8 bases and J by 2 bases, with 18 bases left in between. This CDR3 has 15 residues. CDR1 and CDR2 (germline): MNHEY, SVGAGI. As DNA, the CDR3 is TGTGCCAGCCATGGGGGGACAGCGCCACAAGAGACCCAGTACTTC. Its translation: CASHGGTAPQETQYF.

This clonotype was seen at least ten times. The chain uses TRBV9 and TRBJ2-7; tentatively, D is TRBD2 (5 bases). CDR1 SGDLS and CDR2 YYNGEE come from the germline V gene. CDR3 length: 14 amino acids. Trimming pared 4 bases from V and 3 bases from J, leaving 14 bases between. The CDR3 DNA reads as TGTGCCAGCAGCCCCCTGGACTCGATCTACGAGCAGTACTTC. Its translation: CASSPLDSIYEQYF.

On this clonotype: At one boundary the junction diverges from the germline segment, which might be a read error. The chain carries TRBV6-1 and TRBJ2-7; no clear D gene. The V gene's germline CDR1 is MNHNS and CDR2 SASEGT. The CDR3 covers 13 residues. The CDR3 nucleotides are TGTGCCAGCAGTCTGGCCAGGCCCTACGAGCGGTACTTC. It encodes CASSLARPYERYF.

The chain links TRBV28 to TRBJ2-5; D is possibly TRBD2 (5 bases). CDR3 size: 14 residues. Germline CDR1 MDHEN, CDR2 SYDVKM. V was shortened by 7 bases and J by 6 bases, with 18 bases between the two germline ends. In DNA, the CDR3 is TGTGCCAGCAAAGAGGGTAGCATTGGGAAGACCCAGTACTTC. Protein product: CASKEGSIGKTQYF.

The table lists this clonotype with many counts. The genes are TRBV29-1 and TRBJ1-1, with D perhaps TRBD1 (5 bases). The V and J ends lost 0 bases and 4 bases respectively, with 12 bases between them. The CDR3 contains 14 residues. The germline V gene encodes CDR1 SQVTM and CDR2 ANQGSEA. The CDR3 DNA is TGCAGCGTTGAAGATTGGGGCAGTTCCACTGAAGCTTTCTTT. This sequence encodes CSVEDWGSSTEAFF.

Only a few counts were recorded for this clonotype. J is TRBJ2-7 and V is TRBV14; 9 bases are a match to TRBD1. Germline V lookup: CDR1 SGHDN, CDR2 FVKESK. This CDR3 is 16 amino acids long. J lost 6 bases, V lost 0 bases, and 9 bases had no gene match. The CDR3 DNA reads TGTGCCAGCAGCCAAGATCTGGGACAGGGAAGACTCGAGCAGTACTTC. Its protein is CASSQDLGQGRLEQYF.

This clonotype occurred many times. This chain links TRBV12-3 or TRBV12-4 with TRBJ2-3; the D is unclear. Trimming pared 6 bases from V and 3 bases from J, leaving 10 bases between. This CDR3 comprises 13 residues. CDR3: CASRPSETDTQYF. Written as DNA, the CDR3 is TGTGCCAGCAGGCCATCAGAGACAGATACGCAGTATTTT.

For this clonotype: One junction end does not reproduce the germline sequence, and a read error may be involved. This rearrangement joins TRBV5-1 to TRBJ2-2, with D possibly matching TRBD1 (6 bases). CDR1 and CDR2 from the germline V gene are SGHRS and YFSETQ. The CDR3 is 14 residues long. The CDR3 sequence: CASGLGHQTGELFF. The DNA for the CDR3 is TGCGCCAGCGGCTTGGGACATCAGACCGGGGAGCTGTTTTTT.

A note on this clonotype: A much larger clone differs from this one at a single base, so this may be a read error. V usage is TRBV2 and J usage is TRBJ1-1; 10 positions agree with TRBD1. The CDR3 is made up of 14 amino acids. The germline V gene encodes CDR1 SNHLY and CDR2 FYNNEI. CDR3 nucleotide sequence: TGTGCCAGCAGTGGGAAGGGACAGGGGATTATGGCTCTCTTT. Its protein is CASSGKGQGIMALF. Full variable domain (missing parts from reference TRBV2 and TRBJ1-1): EPEVTQTPSHQVTQMGQEVILRCVPISNHLYFYWYRQILGQKVEFLVSFYNNEISEKSEIFDDQFSVERPDGSNFTLKIRSTKLEDSAMYFCASSGKGQGIMALFGQGTRLTVV.

This clonotype was recorded at least ten times. The V call is TRBV7-9, the J call TRBJ2-7; 10 bases fit TRBD1. This CDR3 region has 17 residues. From germline, CDR1 is SEHNR and CDR2 FQNEAQ (reference sequence). J lost 6 bases, V lost 0 bases, and 11 bases had no gene match. The CDR3 region has the DNA TGTGCCAGCAGCTTAGCGTTGGGGACAGGGGCCCTACTCGAGCAGTACTTC. Residues: CASSLALGTGALLEQYF.

This clonotype appeared many times. The chain recombines TRBV29-1 with TRBJ2-7, with 9 bases that match TRBD2. CDR3 length: 15 amino acids. V lost 3 bases to trimming and J lost 0 bases; unmatched junction nucleotides: 6. Germline V lookup: CDR1 SQVTM, CDR2 ANQGSEA. CDR3 DNA sequence: TGCAGCGTTGAGCTCCTAGCGGGGAGCTCCTACGAGCAGTACTTC. It encodes CSVELLAGSSYEQYF.